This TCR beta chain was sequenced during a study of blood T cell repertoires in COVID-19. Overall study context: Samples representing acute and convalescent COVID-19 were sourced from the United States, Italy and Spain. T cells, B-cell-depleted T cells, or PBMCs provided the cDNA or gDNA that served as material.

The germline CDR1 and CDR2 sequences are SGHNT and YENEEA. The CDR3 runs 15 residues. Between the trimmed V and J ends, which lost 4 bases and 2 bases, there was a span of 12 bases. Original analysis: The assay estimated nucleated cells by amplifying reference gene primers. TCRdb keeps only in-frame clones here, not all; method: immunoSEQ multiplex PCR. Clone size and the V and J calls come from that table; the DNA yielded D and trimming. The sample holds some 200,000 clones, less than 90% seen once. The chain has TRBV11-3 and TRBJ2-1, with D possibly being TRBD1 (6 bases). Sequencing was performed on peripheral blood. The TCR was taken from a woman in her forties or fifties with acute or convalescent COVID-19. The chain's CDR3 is CASSSDRLAYNEQFF. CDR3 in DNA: TGTGCCAGCAGCTCAGACAGGTTAGCCTACAATGAGCAGTTCTTC. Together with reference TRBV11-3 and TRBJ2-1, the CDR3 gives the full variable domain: EAGVVQSPRYKIIEKKQPVAFWCNPISGHNTLYWYLQNLGQGPELLIRYENEEAVDDSQLPKDRFSAERLKGVDSTLKIQPAELGDSAVYLCASSSDRLAYNEQFFGPGTRLTVL.